Following are 20 T cell receptor beta chains from one sample sequenced in a study of T cells in Graves' hyperthyroidism and ophthalmopathy. RNA transcripts provided the source from which TCR beta CDR3 regions were amplified. A set of HTBI primers served as the primers for a first-round RT-PCR of the TCR CDR3. TCRdb called the multiplex PCR reads again in MiXCR, with one record for every CDR3 protein. The table has under 400,000 distinct CDR3 sequences, 25% seen once. The sequenced sample was blood. These receptor sequences come from a man aged 45-60 years with Graves' hyperthyroidism.

The V call is TRBV5-1, the J call TRBJ2-7; 8 bases align to TRBD2. Trimming removed 2 bases from V and 2 bases from J; junction bases left unmatched: 6. Germline CDR1 and CDR2: SGHRS and YFSETQ. The CDR3 is 15 residues long. CDR3: CASSFTSGTPYEQYF. Written as DNA, the CDR3 is TGCGCCAGCAGCTTTACTAGCGGCACGCCCTACGAGCAGTACTTC. Based on the CDR3 plus reference TRBV5-1 and TRBJ2-7, the full variable domain is KAGVTQTPRYLIKTRGQQVTLSCSPISGHRSVSWYQQTPGQGLQFLFEYFSETQRNKGNFPGRFSGRQFSNSRSEMNVSTLELGDSALYLCASSFTSGTPYEQYFGPGTRLTVT.

This clonotype was recorded at least ten times. The chain employs TRBV5-1 and TRBJ2-7, with unresolved D. In germline, CDR1 is SGHRS, CDR2 YFSETQ. V was cut by 2 bases and J by 6 bases, with 9 bases left in between. The CDR3 has 12 residues. The CDR3 nucleotides are TGCGCCAGCAGCTTAAGCAGTCTCGAGCAGTACTTC. Translated: CASSLSSLEQYF.

The gene calls are TRBV29-1 and TRBJ1-2; tentatively, D is TRBD1 (6 bases). Trimming shortened V by 7 bases and J by 0 bases, and 24 bases separated the two germline ends. The CDR3 consists of 17 residues. CDR1 is SQVTM and CDR2 is ANQGSEA in the germline V gene. The CDR3, as DNA: TGCAGCGCTCGACTTACAGGGTCCGCGCCCTCTAACTATGGCTACACCTTC. Residues: CSARLTGSAPSNYGYTF.

At least ten counts were recorded for this clonotype. The chain carries TRBV15 and TRBJ2-1; the D gene is possibly TRBD2 (5 bases). Germline V gene data show CDR1 as LNHNV and CDR2 as YYDKDF (reference sequence). This CDR3 has 14 amino acids. Trimming cost V 6 bases and J 7 bases, with 16 bases left between them. The DNA for the CDR3 is TGTGCCACCAGTTCAGGAAGGACGGGGAATGAGCAGTTCTTC. Translated: CATSSGRTGNEQFF.

The table lists this clonotype with many counts. The rearrangement joins TRBV20-1 to TRBJ2-5; TRBD1 agrees at 8 bases. V was pared by 2 bases and J by 3 bases, with 5 bases of the junction left unmatched. The CDR3 totals 14 residues. Germline V gives CDR1 DFQATT, CDR2 SNEGSKA (reference sequence). In DNA form, the CDR3 reads TGCAGTGCTAGATCGGTGACAGGGGAAGAGACCCAGTACTTC. This encodes CSARSVTGEETQYF.

This clonotype has more than one count but fewer than ten. The V and J genes are TRBV20-1 and TRBJ2-7; TRBD2 aligns across 10 bases. Germline V lookup: CDR1 DFQATT, CDR2 SNEGSKA (reference sequence). V lost 3 bases and J lost 1; bases outside the gene matches: 9. The CDR3 is made up of 16 amino acids. The CDR3 reads CSASSSGRARSYEQYF. The DNA of the CDR3 is TGCAGTGCTAGTTCCAGCGGGAGGGCCAGGTCCTACGAGCAGTACTTC.

This clonotype came up a few times. The rearrangement joins TRBV7-9 to TRBJ2-7; the match to TRBD1 covers 10 bases. Germline V CDR1 and CDR2: SEHNR, FQNEAQ (reference sequence). This CDR3 contains 15 residues. Trimming removed 5 bases from V and 3 bases from J; junction bases left unmatched: 7. This chain's CDR3 is CASSHRDRGGYEQYF. The CDR3 bases are TGTGCCAGCAGCCACCGGGACAGGGGAGGCTACGAGCAGTACTTC.

This chain connects TRBV6-1 to TRBJ1-2, with TRBD1 matching 10 bases. Germline values: CDR1 MNHNS, CDR2 SASEGT. The V and J ends lost 6 bases and 8 bases, in that order; junction bases with no gene match: 3. The CDR3 is made up of 12 amino acids. CDR3 sequence: CASRGTGEGYTF. The DNA for the CDR3 is TGTGCCAGCAGGGGGACAGGGGAAGGCTACACCTTC.

This clonotype was counted ten times or more. The V gene is TRBV11-2, the J gene TRBJ2-7, with D possibly TRBD2 on 5 matching bases. Trimming pared 2 bases from V and 7 bases from J, leaving 15 bases between. The germline gives CDR1 SGHAT, CDR2 FQNNGV. This CDR3 spans 14 amino acids. The chain's CDR3 is CASSLTRLTREQYF. The DNA of the CDR3 is TGTGCCAGCAGCTTAACTAGGCTTACCAGGGAGCAGTACTTC.

This rearrangement joins TRBV28 to TRBJ1-1; 7 positions agree with TRBD1. V shed 6 bases, J shed 11 bases, and the junction held 6 bases outside the gene matches. Germline-derived CDR1 and CDR2 are MDHEN and SYDVKM. The CDR3 extends over 11 amino acids. The CDR3 is CASSDGQDAFF. In DNA, the CDR3 is TGTGCCAGCAGCGATGGACAGGACGCTTTCTTT.

The chain carries TRBV12-3 or TRBV12-4 and TRBJ2-3; D possibly corresponds to TRBD1 (6 bases). Trimming cost V 6 bases and J 2 bases, with 9 bases left between them. The CDR3 extends over 13 amino acids. This CDR3 is CASRNRVTDTQYF. In DNA form, the CDR3 reads TGTGCCAGCAGAAACAGGGTCACAGATACGCAGTATTTT.

The CDR3 loop is CASSLLGGEATSGRRNEQFF. For the CDR3, the DNA is TGCGCCAGCAGTCTACTTGGAGGGGAGGCGACTAGCGGGAGGAGGAATGAGCAGTTCTTC. This sequence joins TRBV5-1 and TRBJ2-1; TRBD2 matches at 13 bases. The CDR3 has 20 residues. V dropped 5 bases and J dropped 7; count of bases not matched to a gene: 21. Germline assignment: CDR1 SGHRS and CDR2 YFSETQ.

The rearrangement joins TRBV5-1 to TRBJ1-6; 7 nucleotides align to TRBD1. This CDR3 has 24 residues. CDR1 is SGHRS and CDR2 is YFSETQ in the germline V gene. V lost 0 bases, J lost 2 bases, and 26 bases stayed unmatched. CDR3: CASSLDSRRTVGTVGSPYNSPLHF. CDR3 DNA sequence: TGCGCCAGCAGCTTGGATTCGAGGAGAACCGTCGGGACAGTTGGAAGCCCCTATAATTCACCCCTCCACTTT.

This clonotype has at least ten counts. The J gene is TRBJ1-1, the V gene TRBV5-1; tentatively, D is TRBD1 (5 bases). The V gene lost 0 bases and the J gene lost 3 bases, with 12 bases spanning the gap. The germline V gene has CDR1 SGHRS and CDR2 YFSETQ. This CDR3 is built from 15 residues. The CDR3 DNA sequence: TGCGCCAGCAGCTTGGGTCTGGGGACGCACACTGAAGCTTTCTTT. Its translation is CASSLGLGTHTEAFF. Full variable domain (outside the CDR3, taken from reference TRBV5-1 and TRBJ1-1): KAGVTQTPRYLIKTRGQQVTLSCSPISGHRSVSWYQQTPGQGLQFLFEYFSETQRNKGNFPGRFSGRQFSNSRSEMNVSTLELGDSALYLCASSLGLGTHTEAFFGQGTRLTVV.

The chain is built from TRBV2 and TRBJ1-2, with a possible D match to TRBD1 (6 bases). CDR1 is SNHLY, CDR2 FYNNEI, per germline. The V end lost 6 bases, the J end lost 2 bases, and 10 bases lay between the germline ends. CDR3 length equals 13 residues. DNA of the CDR3: TGTGCCAGCAGCAGGGACAACAACTATGGCTACACCTTC. Amino acid sequence: CASSRDNNYGYTF.

This sequence joins TRBV6-1 and TRBJ2-1; 8 bases are a match to TRBD1. V shed 3 bases and J 4 bases; nucleotides not matched to a gene: 5. In germline, CDR1 is MNHNS, CDR2 SASEGT. This CDR3 is 15 amino acids long. CDR3 coding DNA: TGTGCCAGCAGTGATTACGGACAGGGTTACAATGAGCAGTTCTTC. This gives the protein CASSDYGQGYNEQFF.

V is TRBV6-1 and J is TRBJ2-2, with 8 bases aligning to TRBD2. The V and J ends lost 5 bases and 5 bases, in that order; junction bases with no gene match: 16. The CDR3 length is 18 residues. CDR1 MNHNS and CDR2 SASEGT come from the germline V gene. CDR3 nucleotides: TGTGCCAGCAGTTATACCGGCACCGGGACTAGTAGGACCGGGGAGCTGTTTTTT. Translating gives CASSYTGTGTSRTGELFF.

The table lists this clonotype with a few counts. This chain links TRBV4-1 with TRBJ2-7; tentative D call: TRBD1 (5 bases). CDR3 length equals 15 residues. Trimming left V 0 bases short and J 2 bases short, with 11 bases between. Germline V lookup: CDR1 MGHRA, CDR2 YSYEKL. The CDR3 bases are TGCGCCAGCAGCCAAGAGGGTCAGGGCCCCTACGAGCAGTACTTC. Its translation: CASSQEGQGPYEQYF.

V gene TRBV5-1 combines with J gene TRBJ1-1; D is perhaps TRBD1 (6 bases). V was trimmed by 1 base and J by 5 bases, leaving 18 bases between them. The V gene's germline CDR1 is SGHRS and CDR2 YFSETQ. The CDR3 runs 16 residues. The CDR3 DNA reads as TGCGCCAGCAGCTTGTGGGGCGTTTCCCAGGGGACTGAAGCTTTCTTT. Protein: CASSLWGVSQGTEAFF. Together with reference TRBV5-1 and TRBJ1-1, the CDR3 gives the full variable domain: KAGVTQTPRYLIKTRGQQVTLSCSPISGHRSVSWYQQTPGQGLQFLFEYFSETQRNKGNFPGRFSGRQFSNSRSEMNVSTLELGDSALYLCASSLWGVSQGTEAFFGQGTRLTVV.

CDR3 nucleotides: TGCGCCAGCAGCTTGGCGATAGTAGGACAGAGTAATGAAAAACTGTTTTTT. It encodes CASSLAIVGQSNEKLFF. V usage is TRBV5-1 and J usage is TRBJ1-4; D possibly corresponds to TRBD1 (6 bases). This CDR3 region has 17 residues. Trimming removed 0 bases from V and 4 bases from J, with 16 bases in between. Germline V gene sequence: CDR1 SGHRS, CDR2 YFSETQ.